This T cell receptor (beta chain) was recovered during a study of cytomegalovirus exposure and HLA in healthy donors. Both 60 Vbeta primers and 13 Jbeta primers went into the PCR. Clones were read by immunoSEQ multiplex PCR, and TCRdb kept only the in-frame ones, dropping some. The data contain about 63,000 clones, under 85% of them singletons. Findings and limits, study-wide: Later analysis identified a missense DCLRE1C variant that was linked to TCR beta V- and J-gene trimming. A later analysis reportedly identified an Asian-associated ancestry cluster as carrying fewer N-insertions than the roughly 720-donor mean. Among the most significant clusters, several appeared linked to common viral pathogens in a later analysis.

As concerns this clone: Its cognate antigen is unknown.

V lost 8 bases, J lost 0 bases, and 8 bases stayed unmatched. The germline CDR1 and CDR2 sequences are SGHVS and FQNEAQ. This CDR3 spans 16 amino acids. The chain recombines TRBV7-8 with TRBJ2-5, with 11 bases identical to TRBD2. The clonotype was recovered from a man over 45 in good health and CMV-seronegative. The sequencing sample was made of PBMCs. CDR3 sequence: CASRTTSGAYQETQYF. The CDR3 DNA reads as TGTGCCAGCCGCACGACTAGCGGGGCCTACCAAGAGACCCAGTACTTC.